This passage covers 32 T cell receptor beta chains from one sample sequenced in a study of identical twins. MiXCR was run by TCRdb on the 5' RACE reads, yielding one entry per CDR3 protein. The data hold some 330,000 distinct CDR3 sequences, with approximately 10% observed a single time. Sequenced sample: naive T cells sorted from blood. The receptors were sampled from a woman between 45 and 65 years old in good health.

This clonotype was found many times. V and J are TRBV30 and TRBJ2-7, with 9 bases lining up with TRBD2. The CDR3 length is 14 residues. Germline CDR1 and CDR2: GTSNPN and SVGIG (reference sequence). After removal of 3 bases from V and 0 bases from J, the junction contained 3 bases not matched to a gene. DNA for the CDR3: TGTGCCTGGAGGTCTAGCGGGATCTCCTACGAGCAGTACTTC. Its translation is CAWRSSGISYEQYF.

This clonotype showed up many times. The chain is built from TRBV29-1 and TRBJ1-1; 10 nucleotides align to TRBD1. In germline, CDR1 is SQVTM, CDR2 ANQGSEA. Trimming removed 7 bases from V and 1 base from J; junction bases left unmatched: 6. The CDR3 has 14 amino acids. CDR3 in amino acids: CSGGTGVENTEAFF. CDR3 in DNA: TGCAGCGGGGGGACAGGGGTTGAGAACACTGAAGCTTTCTTT.

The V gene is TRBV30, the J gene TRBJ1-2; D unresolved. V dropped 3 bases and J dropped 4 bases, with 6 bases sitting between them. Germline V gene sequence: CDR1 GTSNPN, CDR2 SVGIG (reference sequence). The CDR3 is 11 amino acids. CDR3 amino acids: CAWRRGYGYTF. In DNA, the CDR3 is TGTGCCTGGAGACGTGGCTATGGCTACACCTTC.

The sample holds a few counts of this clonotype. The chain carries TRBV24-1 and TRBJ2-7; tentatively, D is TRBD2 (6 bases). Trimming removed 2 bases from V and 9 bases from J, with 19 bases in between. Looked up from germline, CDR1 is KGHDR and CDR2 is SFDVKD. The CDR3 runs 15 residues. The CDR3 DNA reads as TGTGCCACCAGTGATTCTGACGGGAGTGCCCAAGGGCAGTACTTC. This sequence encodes CATSDSDGSAQGQYF.

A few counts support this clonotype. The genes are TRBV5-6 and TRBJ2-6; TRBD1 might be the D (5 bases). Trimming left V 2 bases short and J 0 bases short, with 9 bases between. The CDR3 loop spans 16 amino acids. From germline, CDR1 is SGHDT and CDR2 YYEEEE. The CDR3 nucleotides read TGTGCCAGCAGCTTAGAAAGGGGCTCTGGGGCCAACGTCCTGACTTTC. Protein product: CASSLERGSGANVLTF.

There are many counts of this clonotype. CDR3 protein: CASSLAKGGEQFF. In DNA, the CDR3 is TGTGCCAGCAGCTTGGCCAAAGGGGGTGAGCAGTTCTTC. The chain employs TRBV5-4 and TRBJ2-1; tentatively, D is TRBD1 (6 bases). Germline loops: CDR1 SGHNT, CDR2 YYREEE (reference sequence). The germline V and J ends were trimmed by 0 bases and 9 bases, with 10 bases remaining between them. There are 13 residues in the CDR3.

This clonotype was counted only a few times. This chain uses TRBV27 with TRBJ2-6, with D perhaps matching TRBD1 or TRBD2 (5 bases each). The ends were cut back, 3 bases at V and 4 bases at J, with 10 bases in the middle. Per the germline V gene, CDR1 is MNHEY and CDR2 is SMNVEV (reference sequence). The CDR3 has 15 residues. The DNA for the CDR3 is TGTGCCAGCAGTTTCTCAGGGAGCGGGGCCAACGTCCTGACTTTC. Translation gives CASSFSGSGANVLTF. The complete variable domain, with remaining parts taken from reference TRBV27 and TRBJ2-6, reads EAQVTQNPRYLITVTGKKLTVTCSQNMNHEYMSWYRQDPGLGLRQIYYSMNVEVTDKGDVPEGYKVSRKEKRNFPLILESPSPNQTSLYFCASSFSGSGANVLTFGAGSRLTVL.

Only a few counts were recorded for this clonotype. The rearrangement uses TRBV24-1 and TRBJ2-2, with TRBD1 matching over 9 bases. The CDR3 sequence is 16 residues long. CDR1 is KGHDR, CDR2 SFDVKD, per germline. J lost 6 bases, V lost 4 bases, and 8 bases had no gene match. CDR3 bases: TGTGCCACCAGTGACAGTGGGACAGGGTGGGCCGGGGAGCTGTTTTTT. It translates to CATSDSGTGWAGELFF.

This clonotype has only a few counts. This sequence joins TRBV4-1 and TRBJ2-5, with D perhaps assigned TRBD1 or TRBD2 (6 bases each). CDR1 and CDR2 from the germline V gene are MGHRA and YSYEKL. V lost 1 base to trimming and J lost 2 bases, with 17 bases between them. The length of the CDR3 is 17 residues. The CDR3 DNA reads TGCGCCAGCAGCCAAGGCTTAGGGGGGCGCGGGCAAGAGACCCAGTACTTC. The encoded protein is CASSQGLGGRGQETQYF.

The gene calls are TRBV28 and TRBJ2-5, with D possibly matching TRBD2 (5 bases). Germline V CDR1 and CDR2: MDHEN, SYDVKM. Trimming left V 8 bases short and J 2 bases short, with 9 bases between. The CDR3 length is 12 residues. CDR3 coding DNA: TGTGCCAGCTCGGGGAAACAAGAGACCCAGTACTTC. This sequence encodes CASSGKQETQYF.

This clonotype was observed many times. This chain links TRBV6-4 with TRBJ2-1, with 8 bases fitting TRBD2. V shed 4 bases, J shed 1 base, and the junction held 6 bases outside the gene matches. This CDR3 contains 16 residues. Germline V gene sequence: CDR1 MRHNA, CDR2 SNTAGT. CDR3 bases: TGTGCCAGCAGTGTCGAACCTAGCGGGTCCTACAATGAGCAGTTCTTC. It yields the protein CASSVEPSGSYNEQFF.

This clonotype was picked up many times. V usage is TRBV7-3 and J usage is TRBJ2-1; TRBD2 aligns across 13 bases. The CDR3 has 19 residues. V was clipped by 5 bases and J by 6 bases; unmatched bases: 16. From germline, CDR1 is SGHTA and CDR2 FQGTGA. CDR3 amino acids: CASSPNLGLAGYRGNEQFF. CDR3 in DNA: TGTGCCAGCAGCCCGAATCTGGGACTAGCGGGATATCGTGGCAATGAGCAGTTCTTC. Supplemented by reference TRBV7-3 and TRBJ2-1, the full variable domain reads GAGVSQTPSNKVTEKGKYVELRCDPISGHTALYWYRQSLGQGPEFLIYFQGTGAADDSGLPNDRFFAVRPEGSVSTLKIQRTERGDSAVYLCASSPNLGLAGYRGNEQFFGPGTRLTVL.

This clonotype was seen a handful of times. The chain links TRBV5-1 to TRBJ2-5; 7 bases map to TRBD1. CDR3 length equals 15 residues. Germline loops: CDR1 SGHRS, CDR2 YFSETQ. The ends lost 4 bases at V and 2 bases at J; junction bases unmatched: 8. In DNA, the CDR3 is TGCGCCAGCAGCCTCGGGTCGACAGGGCAAGAGACCCAGTACTTC. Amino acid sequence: CASSLGSTGQETQYF. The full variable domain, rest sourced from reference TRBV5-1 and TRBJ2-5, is KAGVTQTPRYLIKTRGQQVTLSCSPISGHRSVSWYQQTPGQGLQFLFEYFSETQRNKGNFPGRFSGRQFSNSRSEMNVSTLELGDSALYLCASSLGSTGQETQYFGPGTRLLVL.

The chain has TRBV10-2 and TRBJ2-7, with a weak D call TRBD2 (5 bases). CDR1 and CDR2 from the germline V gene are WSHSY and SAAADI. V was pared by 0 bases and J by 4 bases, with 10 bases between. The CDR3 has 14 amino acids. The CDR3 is CASSESGSGYEQYV. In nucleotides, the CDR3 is TGCGCCAGCAGTGAGTCGGGAAGCGGATACGAGCAGTACGTC.

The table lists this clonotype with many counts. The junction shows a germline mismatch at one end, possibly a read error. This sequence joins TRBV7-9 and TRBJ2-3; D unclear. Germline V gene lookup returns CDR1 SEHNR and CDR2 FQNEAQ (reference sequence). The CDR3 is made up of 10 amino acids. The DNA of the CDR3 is TGTGCCAGCAGCTATGACGGAACCTTTTTT. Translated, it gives CASSYDGTFF.

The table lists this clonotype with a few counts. The CDR3 sequence: CASSLGGSTSYGYTF. In nucleotides, the CDR3 is TGTGCCAGCAGCTTAGGCGGCAGTACCTCTTATGGCTACACCTTC. The chain uses TRBV7-9 and TRBJ1-2; D gene ambiguous. V shed 1 base and J shed 5 bases, with 14 bases lying between them. The germline V gene has CDR1 SEHNR and CDR2 FQNEAQ (reference sequence). The CDR3 is made up of 15 amino acids.

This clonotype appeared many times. CDR3 sequence reads: CASSAVGWWFF. CDR3 nucleotide sequence: TGTGCCAGCAGTGCGGTAGGGTGGTGGTTCTTC. The rearrangement joins TRBV2 to TRBJ2-1, with unresolved D. Germline V CDR1 and CDR2: SNHLY, FYNNEI. This CDR3 is built from 11 residues. The ends were cut back, 4 bases at V and 15 bases at J, with 13 bases in the middle.

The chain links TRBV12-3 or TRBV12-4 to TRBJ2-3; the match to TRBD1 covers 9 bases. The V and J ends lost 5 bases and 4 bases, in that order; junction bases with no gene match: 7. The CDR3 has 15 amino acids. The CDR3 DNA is TGTGCCAGCAGTCGCAGGACAGGGGAGGCAGATACGCAGTATTTT. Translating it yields CASSRRTGEADTQYF.

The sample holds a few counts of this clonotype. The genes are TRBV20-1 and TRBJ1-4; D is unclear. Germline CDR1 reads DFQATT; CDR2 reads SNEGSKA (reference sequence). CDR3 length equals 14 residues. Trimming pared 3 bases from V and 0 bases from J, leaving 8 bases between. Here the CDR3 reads CSASGPSTNEKLFF. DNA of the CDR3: TGCAGTGCTAGTGGGCCCTCAACTAATGAAAAACTGTTTTTT.

The CDR3 DNA follows: TGCGCCAGCAACGCAGCGGGCGTCTACAATGAGCAGTTCTTC. Amino acid sequence: CASNAAGVYNEQFF. V usage is TRBV5-1 and J usage is TRBJ2-1; TRBD2 is a possible D gene (6 bases). The V end lost 6 bases, the J end lost 3 bases, and 13 bases lay between the germline ends. This CDR3 has 14 residues. The germline gives CDR1 SGHRS, CDR2 YFSETQ.

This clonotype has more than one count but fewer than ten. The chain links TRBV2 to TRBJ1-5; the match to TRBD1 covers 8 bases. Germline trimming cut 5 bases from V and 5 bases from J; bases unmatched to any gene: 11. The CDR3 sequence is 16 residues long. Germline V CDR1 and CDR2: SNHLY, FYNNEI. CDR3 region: CASSHNTQGEDQPQHF. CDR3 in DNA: TGTGCCAGCAGTCATAACACACAGGGGGAGGATCAGCCCCAGCATTTT.

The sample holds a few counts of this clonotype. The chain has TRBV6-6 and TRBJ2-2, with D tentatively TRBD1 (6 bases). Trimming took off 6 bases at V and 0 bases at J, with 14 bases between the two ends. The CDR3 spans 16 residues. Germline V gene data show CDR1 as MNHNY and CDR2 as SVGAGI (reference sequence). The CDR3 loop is CASRQGQPPNTGELFF. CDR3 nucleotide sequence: TGTGCCAGCAGGCAAGGACAGCCCCCGAACACCGGGGAGCTGTTTTTT.

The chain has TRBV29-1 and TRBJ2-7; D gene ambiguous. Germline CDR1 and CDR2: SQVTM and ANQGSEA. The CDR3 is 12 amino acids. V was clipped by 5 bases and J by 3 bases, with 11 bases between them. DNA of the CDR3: TGCAGCGTTAACAACGGCGGCTACGAGCAGTACTTC. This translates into CSVNNGGYEQYF.

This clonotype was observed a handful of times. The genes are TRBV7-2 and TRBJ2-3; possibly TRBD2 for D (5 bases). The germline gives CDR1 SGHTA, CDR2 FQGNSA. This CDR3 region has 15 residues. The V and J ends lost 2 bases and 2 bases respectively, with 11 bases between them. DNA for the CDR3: TGTGCCAGCAGCTTATCTCGCGGGCCCACAGATACGCAGTATTTT. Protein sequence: CASSLSRGPTDTQYF.

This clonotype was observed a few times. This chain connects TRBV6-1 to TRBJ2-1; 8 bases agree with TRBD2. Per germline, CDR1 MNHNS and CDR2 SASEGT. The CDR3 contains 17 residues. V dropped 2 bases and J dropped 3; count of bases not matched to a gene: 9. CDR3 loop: CASSERFLTSVYNEQFF. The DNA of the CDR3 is TGTGCCAGCAGTGAAAGGTTCTTGACTAGCGTCTACAATGAGCAGTTCTTC.

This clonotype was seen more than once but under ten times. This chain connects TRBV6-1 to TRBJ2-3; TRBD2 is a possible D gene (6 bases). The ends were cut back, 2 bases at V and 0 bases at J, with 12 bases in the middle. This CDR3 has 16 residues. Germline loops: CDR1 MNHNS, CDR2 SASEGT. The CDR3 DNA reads TGTGCCAGCAGTGAACTGGCGGGACCTAGCACAGATACGCAGTATTTT. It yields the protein CASSELAGPSTDTQYF.

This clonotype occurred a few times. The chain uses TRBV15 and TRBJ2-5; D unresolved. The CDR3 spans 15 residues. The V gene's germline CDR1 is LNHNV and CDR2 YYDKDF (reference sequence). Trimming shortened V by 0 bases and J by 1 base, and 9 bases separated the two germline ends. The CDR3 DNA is TGTGCCACCAGCAGAGATACTGGGATCCAAGAGACCCAGTACTTC. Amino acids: CATSRDTGIQETQYF.

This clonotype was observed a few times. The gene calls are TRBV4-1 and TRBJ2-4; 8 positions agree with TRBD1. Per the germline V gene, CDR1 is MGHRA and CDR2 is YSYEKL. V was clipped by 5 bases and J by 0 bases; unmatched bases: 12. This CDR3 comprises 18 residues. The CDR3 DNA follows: TGCGCCAGCAGCTACAGCGTTGACAGGGGATTAGCCAAAAACATTCAGTACTTC. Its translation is CASSYSVDRGLAKNIQYF.

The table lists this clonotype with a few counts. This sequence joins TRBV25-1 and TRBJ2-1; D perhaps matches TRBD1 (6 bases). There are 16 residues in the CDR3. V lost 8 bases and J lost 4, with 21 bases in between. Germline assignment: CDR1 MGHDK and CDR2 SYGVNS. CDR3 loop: CASSLNREREYNEQFF. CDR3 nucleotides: TGTGCCAGCTCGTTAAACAGGGAAAGGGAGTACAATGAGCAGTTCTTC.

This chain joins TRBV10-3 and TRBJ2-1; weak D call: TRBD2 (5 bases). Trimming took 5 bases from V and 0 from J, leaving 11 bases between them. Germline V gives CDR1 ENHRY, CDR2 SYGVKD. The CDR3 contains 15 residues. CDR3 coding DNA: TGTGCCATCAGTCCGGAGGTAGCCTCCTACAATGAGCAGTTCTTC. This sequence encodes CAISPEVASYNEQFF.

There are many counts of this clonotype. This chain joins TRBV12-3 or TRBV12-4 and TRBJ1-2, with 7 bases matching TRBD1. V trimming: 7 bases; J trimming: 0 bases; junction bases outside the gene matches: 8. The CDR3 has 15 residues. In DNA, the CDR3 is TGTGCCAGCACCCCCCGGGACAGAGCTAACTATGGCTACACCTTC. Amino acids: CASTPRDRANYGYTF.

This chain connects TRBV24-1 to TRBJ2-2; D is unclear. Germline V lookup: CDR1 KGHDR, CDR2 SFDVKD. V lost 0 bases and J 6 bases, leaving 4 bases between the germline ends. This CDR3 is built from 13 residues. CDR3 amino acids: CATSDLASGELFF. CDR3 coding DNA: TGTGCCACCAGTGATTTGGCATCCGGGGAGCTGTTTTTT.